These 2 T cell receptor beta chains were all obtained from the same sample, sequenced in a study of blood T cells in healthy people across ages. The authors ran a second PCR of about 6 to 11 cycles using a sample-barcoded 5' primer and a J-beta primer mix. TCRdb fed the 5' RACE reads into MiXCR, producing one record per CDR3 protein. This sample has hundreds of thousands of distinct CDR3 sequences; around two fifths occur once, and the top ten carry around 30%. Sequences were obtained from blood. The receptors derive from a man older than 75 in good health.

The chain links TRBV9 to TRBJ2-1; a possible D gene is TRBD2 (6 bases). Germline CDR1 reads SGDLS; CDR2 reads YYNGEE. Between the trimmed V and J ends, which lost 4 bases and 3 bases, there was a span of 14 bases. The CDR3 has 15 residues. CDR3 nucleotide sequence: TGTGCCAGCAGCTTCGGCGGGATGGACTACAATGAGCAGTTCTTC. This translates into CASSFGGMDYNEQFF.

A few counts support this clonotype. This CDR3 is CASSRFLAGGAETQYF. As DNA, the CDR3 is TGTGCCAGCAGCCGATTTCTAGCGGGGGGAGCAGAGACCCAGTACTTC. The chain carries TRBV3-1 and TRBJ2-5, with 11 bases identical to TRBD2. Unmatched junction bases numbered 8, after V lost 4 bases and J lost 4 bases. Per germline, CDR1 LGHDT and CDR2 YNNKEL (reference sequence). The CDR3 has 16 residues.